This entry features one T cell receptor beta chain sequence. This record belongs to a study of blood T cell repertoires in COVID-19. Whole-study context: Researchers got acute and convalescent COVID-19 samples from the United States, Italy and Spain.

Authors' methods: Amplification of reference gene primers was used by the study to estimate nucleated cell counts. Here immunoSEQ multiplex PCR was the method, and the copy in TCRdb shows in-frame clones only, minus some. V, J and clone size are those of that table, while D and trimming were read from the DNA. The sample lists about 13,000 clones; roughly 90% were seen once. The source material was peripheral blood. The TCR was taken from a human donor in a cohort sampled during active COVID-19.

Here the CDR3 DNA reads TGTGCCAGCACCATGGGGGGGCAGATGAACACTGAAGCTTTCTTT. It codes for CASTMGGQMNTEAFF. This rearrangement joins TRBV9 to TRBJ1-1, with a possible D match to TRBD1 (6 bases). Germline CDR1 is SGDLS and CDR2 is YYNGEE. The germline V and J ends were trimmed by 6 bases and 0 bases, with 15 bases remaining between them. This CDR3 comprises 15 residues.